Below are 3 T cell receptor beta chains sequenced from a single sample in a study of Graves' ophthalmopathy and Graves' hyperthyroidism. The authors amplified TCR beta CDR3 regions from RNA transcripts. Scientists carried out first-round RT-PCR using HTBI primers and then a second-round multiplex PCR. TCRdb re-called the multiplex PCR reads through MiXCR, storing one row per CDR3 protein. The profile covers 450,000 to 600,000 distinct CDR3 sequences, with less than 40% appearing a single time and about 4% taken by the ten largest. Material: peripheral blood or thyroid tissue (not recorded which). The source of these receptors is an adult man with Graves' hyperthyroidism.

This clonotype has a count of ten or more. The CDR3 nucleotides read TGCAGCGTTGAAGGCTGGCGGGACAGGAACTACGAGCAGTACTTC. It specifies CSVEGWRDRNYEQYF. This chain connects TRBV29-1 to TRBJ2-7, with 8 bases aligning to TRBD1. V shed 1 base, J shed 3 bases, and the junction held 8 bases outside the gene matches. CDR3 size: 15 residues. Germline CDR1 SQVTM, CDR2 ANQGSEA.

This clonotype has just one count. This clone may be a read error of a much larger clone one base away. This chain links TRBV7-7 with TRBJ2-5; possibly TRBD1 or TRBD2 for D (6 bases each). The germline V gene encodes CDR1 SSHAT and CDR2 FNYEAQ (reference sequence). The CDR3 runs 15 residues. This chain's CDR3 is CASSPGDSGYETQYF. CDR3 DNA sequence: TGTGCTAGCAGCCCAGGGGACTCAGGGTATGAGACCCAGTACTTC.

This clonotype was picked up many times. This chain connects TRBV12-3 or TRBV12-4 to TRBJ1-6; D call uncertain. V lost 6 bases to trimming and J lost 9 bases, with 18 bases between them. The CDR3 is 15 residues long. The DNA for the CDR3 is TGTGCCAGCAGCCATGGAGTTCAGGTCGGTTCACCCCTCCACTTT. It specifies CASSHGVQVGSPLHF.